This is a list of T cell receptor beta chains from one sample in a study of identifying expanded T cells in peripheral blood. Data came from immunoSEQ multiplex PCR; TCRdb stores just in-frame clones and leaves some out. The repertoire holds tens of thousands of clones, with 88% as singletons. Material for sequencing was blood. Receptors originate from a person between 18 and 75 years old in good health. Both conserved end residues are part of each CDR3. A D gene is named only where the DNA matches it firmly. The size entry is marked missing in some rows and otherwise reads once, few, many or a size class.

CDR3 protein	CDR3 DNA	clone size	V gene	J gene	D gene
CASSQDFYEQYF	TGTGCCAGCAGCCAGGACTTCTACGAGCAGTACTTC	NA	TRBV13	TRBJ2-7	NA
CASSFDTGTEAFF	TGTGCCAGCAGTTTTGACACCGGCACTGAAGCTTTCTTT	NA	TRBV7-2	TRBJ1-1	NA
CASSRQGIGGQPQHF	TGTGCCAGCAGTCGACAGGGGATTGGGGGCCAGCCCCAGCATTTT	once	TRBV6-1	TRBJ1-5	TRBD1
CASSIGGRGWTGELFF	TGTGCCAGTAGTATAGGGGGGCGCGGTTGGACCGGGGAGCTGTTTTTT	NA	TRBV19	TRBJ2-2	NA
CASSHNSGRSSYNEQFF	TGTGCCAGCAGTCATAATAGCGGGAGGAGCTCCTACAATGAGCAGTTCTTC	NA	TRBV2	TRBJ2-1	TRBD2
CAWSTETEETEAFF	TGTGCCTGGAGTACCGAGACCGAGGAAACTGAAGCTTTCTTT	few	TRBV30	TRBJ1-1	NA
CASSRLNTEAFF	TGTGCCAGCAGTCGATTGAACACTGAAGCTTTCTTT	NA	TRBV2	TRBJ1-1	NA
CATGPELWGSGGGRHEQYF	TGTGCCACCGGACCCGAGTTGTGGGGGTCGGGCGGGGGGCGACACGAGCAGTACTTC	NA	TRBV7-9	TRBJ2-7	TRBD2
CASSPRFSGAGTQYF	TGTGCCAGTAGTCCACGTTTTTCGGGGGCGGGGACCCAGTACTTC	NA	TRBV19	TRBJ2-5	NA
CASRIRHIFDRTSRDTEAFF	TGCGCCAGCAGGATCCGACACATATTCGACAGGACTTCCCGGGACACTGAAGCTTTCTTT	NA	TRBV4-1	TRBJ1-1	NA
CASRLEQGATTEAFF	TGTGCAAGTCGCTTAGAGCAGGGGGCGACCACTGAAGCTTTCTTT	NA	TRBV12-2	TRBJ1-1	NA
CAWSVRQIGYTF	TGTGCCTGGAGTGTACGACAAATCGGCTACACCTTC	NA	TRBV30	TRBJ1-2	NA
CASSRGRYLPSYEQYF	TGTGCCAGTAGCCGCGGGCGTTATCTCCCTTCCTACGAGCAGTACTTC	NA	TRBV19	TRBJ2-7	NA
CASSSLWRGGATSKRDEQFF	TGCGCCAGCAGCTCCCTGTGGCGCGGGGGGGCTACGAGCAAGAGGGATGAGCAGTTCTTC	few	TRBV5-1	TRBJ2-1	TRBD2
CASGLLGLGYTF	TGTGCTAGTGGTTTGTTGGGTCTTGGCTACACCTTC	NA	TRBV12-5	TRBJ1-2	NA
CASSKGGALGEQFF	TGTGCCAGCAGTAAGGGGGGGGCCCTCGGTGAGCAGTTCTTC	NA	TRBV6-1	TRBJ2-1	NA
CASSSGGGGNEQFF	TGCGCCAGCAGCTCGGGTGGAGGAGGCAATGAGCAGTTCTTC	NA	TRBV5-1	TRBJ2-1	NA
CASSVDSAYEQYF	TGTGCCAGCAGCGTAGATTCAGCCTACGAGCAGTACTTC	NA	TRBV9	TRBJ2-7	NA
CASSLGPTAGAFF	TGTGCCAGCAGCTTGGGACCGACCGCTGGGGCTTTCTTT	NA	TRBV2	TRBJ1-1	NA
CASSPGTSGGELFF	TGTGCCAGCTCACCAGGGACTAGCGGCGGGGAGCTGTTTTTT	NA	TRBV18	TRBJ2-2	TRBD2
CASSVGDGPTNTEAFF	TGTGCCAGCAGCGTAGGGGACGGCCCTACGAACACTGAAGCTTTCTTT	NA	TRBV9	TRBJ1-1	NA
CASSLGQGRGDYGYTF	TGTGCCAGCAGCTTAGGCCAGGGCCGGGGCGACTATGGCTACACCTTC	NA	TRBV4-2	TRBJ1-2	NA
CASSPDSEAYEQYF	TGTGCCAGCAGCCCGGACAGTGAAGCCTACGAGCAGTACTTC	NA	TRBV7-9	TRBJ2-7	NA
CASSDQGASYNSPLHF	TGCGCCAGCAGCGATCAGGGGGCGTCCTATAATTCACCCCTCCACTTT	NA	TRBV5-1	TRBJ1-6	TRBD1
CASSQESWQGNYEQYF	TGTGCCAGCAGCCAAGAATCCTGGCAGGGTAACTACGAGCAGTACTTC	NA	TRBV14	TRBJ2-7	NA
CASSPADSGRLNEQYF	TGCGCCAGCAGCCCCGCGGATAGCGGGAGGCTTAACGAGCAGTACTTC	NA	TRBV5-1	TRBJ2-7	TRBD2
CASSLNLGSGAFF	TGTGCCAGCAGCTTAAACTTGGGCAGCGGGGCTTTCTTT	few	TRBV7-3	TRBJ1-1	NA